This paragraph covers one T cell receptor beta chain sequence. The antigen it recognizes is unknown. No base quality information exists; no much larger clone differs at one position. The sample comes from a study of cytomegalovirus exposure and HLA in healthy donors (dated by TCRdb to 2015 to 2018). Regarding the research as a whole: In an earlier analysis of 587 of the donors, around 290 Gb of sequence data and 90 million to 120 million unique TCR beta sequences from 150 million to 200 million T cells were reported. Donor age, sex, ethnicity and CMV serostatus were compiled together with the repertoire data. The study aimed to test whether signatures of past pathogen exposure could be identified by cataloging public T cell receptors. Both class I and class II loci were covered by HLA typing, at four-digit resolution. Rather than drawing on any new phenotypic data, the later analysis identified candidate immune exposures from TCR beta sequences and the way those sequences occurred across donors. The study used immunosequencing to profile the T cell repertoires of hundreds of subjects and linked those repertoires to cytomegalovirus serostatus. The genetic ancestry cluster associated with self-reported Caucasian donors included roughly four fifths of the approximately 400 genotyped donors. Among roughly 400 genotyped donors of the cohort, an average of around 250,000 unique TCR beta nucleotide sequences was sequenced per donor, of which about 18% were non-productive. The number of donors typed differed by locus, with roughly 620-630 for A, B, C, DRB1 and DQB1, roughly 550 for DQA1, about 610 for DPA1, and approximately 470 for DPB1. Four or five DR-DQ haplotypes were handled as single units for association and clustering because linkage in the cohort was strong. All discovery cohort repertoires had been generated using a single sequencing platform. About 280 gigabases of sequencing data and tens of millions of unique TCR sequences were included in an early release covering 550 to 800 HLA-typed donors. Along with the roughly 610-subject first cohort, a separate validation cohort of over 90 different subjects was used. The study combined high-throughput TCR immunosequencing, statistical association of individual TCRs with disease status, and machine learning to predict cytomegalovirus infection status. To study patterns of TCR occurrence, a later analysis re-analyzed previously published TCR beta repertoires from 500 to 850 donors and added high-resolution HLA genotyping. A later genetic analysis used genome-wide SNP genotypes for about three fifths of the 666 donors, treating that subset as a discovery cohort. An earlier analysis of 587 of the donors used high-throughput TCR beta sequencing to judge whether each TCR beta V gene segment behaved as functional or pseudogenic. General findings and caveats noted by the study authors: In this cohort, only TCR beta chains were sequenced, and detectable features were limited by the absence of alpha or paired-chain data. Because some donors lacked HLA typing at each locus, the association tests relied only on the typed subset. Because the 87-base-pair reads could not distinguish some IMGT-functional V segments, including TRBV6-2 and TRBV6-3, those segments were excluded. A later genetic analysis reported fewer N-insertions in productive TCRs among donors in an Asian-associated ancestry cluster than the roughly 700-donor mean. Roughly uniform sequencing depth across donors was assumed in presence/absence analyses, although this assumption may not hold. In a later analysis, TCR association rates were found to vary across HLA loci, with the most associated TCRs seen for DRB1 alleles and the fewest for HLA-C alleles. When HLA alleles, especially DR and DQ, strongly co-occurred, attributing TCR associations to individual alleles was difficult. A further reported finding was that TCR beta sequences accurately predicted the HLA-A and HLA-B alleles for most subjects in the first cohort. Specific HLA alleles were associated with 15,000 to 20,000 TCR beta sequences at a false discovery rate of 0.05 in a later analysis. Over 15 rarely observed V segments, including chromosome 9 orphons, were excluded from the earlier analysis of some 590 of the donors because counts were too low. In a later genetic analysis, a missense DCLRE1C variant was associated with V-gene and J-gene trimming of TCR beta chains, and the association was replicated in an independent cohort. Correlated functional status among segregating V segments might reflect linkage disequilibrium, but an unknown experimental factor could not be ruled out. Most TCR sequences were seen in very few donors, while some public TCRs were found in many individuals. According to the authors, the approach could potentially be generalized to other disease states and immunological phenotypes. A later analysis found that HLA-associated TCR beta chains were more clonally expanded and had lower generation probabilities than equally common non-associated chains. In a later analysis, several top co-occurrence clusters were reported to appear linked to parvovirus B19, influenza, CMV and Epstein-Barr virus. The study listed around 160 TCR beta chains as associated with cytomegalovirus. A few of the identified cytomegalovirus-associated TCR beta chains were confirmed in vitro to be specific for cytomegalovirus antigens. Cytomegalovirus status was reported to be diagnosed by the classifier with high specificity and sensitivity in both the original and validation cohorts. For the cohort, immune exposure information was limited to CMV serostatus. A group of highly shared sequence variants was considered likely to be a technical artifact of the sequencing pipeline. Broadly in line with IMGT annotations, most TCR beta V segments showed up in productive rearrangements about 87% or about 30% of the time in an earlier analysis of a few hundred of the donors. In a later analysis, most CMV-associated TCR beta chains were found to appear HLA-restricted, with HLA associations seemingly driven largely by CMV exposure.

The cohort was made up of 500 to 800 healthy bone marrow donors. At the time of sampling, all cohort members were nominally healthy, though unrecorded immune exposures were likely present. The donor tested CMV seropositive and was one of the 289 seropositive cohort members. Every donor gave a peripheral blood sample, and the peripheral blood mononuclear cells from that sample were used for TCR beta sequencing. The Qiagen DNeasy Blood Extraction Kit was used to extract genomic DNA from the blood cell samples. A distance of 10 bases separates the germline ends of V and J, which lose 0 bases and 1 base respectively. CDR1 LGHNA and CDR2 YSLEER are derived from the germline V gene. The CDR3 measures 15 amino acids from cysteine to phenylalanine. Of all the DNA, just the CDR3 is kept, 45 bases in frame from base 1. Libraries were built with the immunoSEQ multiplex PCR assay. For the multiplex PCR, a mixture combining 60 forward primers for TCR Vbeta segments and 13 reverse primers for TCR Jbeta segments was used. The CDR3 region of rearranged TCR beta genes was amplified from genomic DNA with a multiplex PCR assay. The amplified TCR beta libraries were sequenced on the Illumina HiSeq System as 87-base-pair reads. As for the original processing: In a later analysis, approximately 74 million unique TCR beta chains were counted across the approximately 640 repertoires, and roughly 9.9 million of these chains were shared by at least two donors. A nearest-neighbor algorithm error-corrected the raw reads and collapsed the reads into unique sequences, merging closely related sequences to remove PCR and sequencing errors. To assign V, D and J gene segments, CDR3 sequences were aligned to IMGT reference sequences. For a sequence to be retained, at least a six-nucleotide match to both a V gene segment and a J gene segment was required. A rearrangement counted as productive if the CDR3 had no stop codons and remained in frame with V and J, and every other rearrangement counted as non-productive. CDR3 was defined by IMGT convention, running from the second conserved V-encoded cysteine to the conserved J-encoded phenylalanine. The earlier analysis of some 600 of the donors excluded sequences that lacked an unambiguous match to a single V gene segment. In an earlier analysis of approximately 590 of the donors, a V segment was called functional when productive rearrangements were above 56.7%, and segregating when the standard deviation between donors exceeded 5%. To diagnose cytomegalovirus status from the catalog of TCR beta chain sequences, a statistical classification framework was built. V and J gene assignment, in a later analysis, came from comparing TCR nucleotide sequences with IMGT/GENE-DB human TR gene sequences. The TCRdist pipeline was used in a later analysis to assign CDR3 sequences and most-parsimonious VDJ recombination scenarios. In a later analysis, each TCR beta chain was defined by its CDR3 amino acid sequence together with its V-gene family, and reads without a unique V-gene family were excluded. As a way to deal with suspected cross-contamination and a sequencing artifact, a later analysis dropped 450 to 600 nucleotide sequences that were highly shared and had low generation probability. A later analysis calculated a clonal expansion index for each public chain from normalized within-repertoire ranks of inferred template counts. Generation probabilities in a later analysis came from a VDJ recombination model fitted to out-of-frame rearrangements, and those results were checked against IGoR. A later analysis scored TCR-TCR, TCR-HLA and TCR-CMV co-occurrence with hypergeometric tests, applying a repertoire-size bias correction to TCR pairs. To estimate false discovery rates, a later analysis permuted the HLA or CMV assignments 20 times. In a later analysis, co-occurring TCRs were grouped using DBSCAN, and TCRdist sequence similarity was added for clustering within HLA-allele-positive subsets. Co-occurrence clustering excluded repertoires with fewer than 30,000 or more than 120,000 public chains, plus five with anomalous nucleotide sharing. TCRdb mirrors the immuneACCESS table, restricted to in-frame sequences. Some clones are absent from its copies; in checked studies, under half trace to an unresolved V gene, and the reason for the others is unknown. From that table come the V and J calls and clone size; the DNA was used to work out D and trimming. The sample table shows some 97,000 clones, and under 80% are seen once. Clones ranked in the top ten supply approximately 4.3% of the sample.

Recombination linked TRBV4-3 to TRBJ2-7; TRBD1 is possibly the D segment (5 matching bases). The clonotype originates from a woman in her late teens or twenties in good health and CMV-seropositive. Sequencing used PBMCs. For the CDR3, the sequence is CASSQDQGSSYEQYF. The DNA sequence is given as TGCGCCAGCAGCCAAGATCAGGGTAGTTCCTACGAGCAGTACTTC.